Listed below are T cell receptor beta chains from one sample, sequenced in a study of blood T cells in healthy people across ages. TCRdb re-called the 5' RACE reads with MiXCR, one entry per CDR3 protein. There are some 1.5 million distinct CDR3 sequences in the sample; about 45% occur only once, and approximately 4% lies in the top ten. The sequenced material came from blood. These receptors came from a woman in her late teens or twenties in good health. The CDR3 runs from the conserved cysteine through the conserved F or W. Each record gives: J gene, D gene, V gene, clone size, CDR3 DNA, CDR3 protein. The D gene is left open where the match is weak. Expanded clones get a size class; other rows say once, few or many, or leave the size out.

J: TRBJ1-2
D: TRBD1
V: TRBV25-1
size: .
DNA: TGTCCCAGCAGGGATCCCCGACAGGGCGATGGCTACACCTTC
CDR3: CPSRDPRQGDGYTF

J: TRBJ2-1
D: TRBD2
V: TRBV20-1
size: few
DNA: TGCAGTGCTATGACTAGCGGGGGCAATGAGCAGTTCTTC
CDR3: CSAMTSGGNEQFF

J: TRBJ1-2
D: .
V: TRBV20-1
size: .
DNA: TGCAGTGCCCGAATACAGGGTCGGGTTGGGGTAAACTATGGCTACACCTTC
CDR3: CSARIQGRVGVNYGYTF

J: TRBJ2-7
D: .
V: TRBV6-5
size: .
DNA: TGTGCCAGCAGCCAGACAGGAGCGAGATCCTACAATGAGCAGTACTTC
CDR3: CASSQTGARSYNEQYF

J: TRBJ2-7
D: .
V: TRBV15
size: .
DNA: TGTGCCACCAGCAGAGTAGTGGCCTACGAGCAGTACTTC
CDR3: CATSRVVAYEQYF

J: TRBJ2-1
D: .
V: TRBV27
size: .
DNA: TGTGCCAGCAGTGCCCGACTAGGTAGCTACAATGAGCAGTTCTTC
CDR3: CASSARLGSYNEQFF

J: TRBJ1-5
D: .
V: TRBV10-3
size: .
DNA: TGTGCCATCAGTGACGCAGGGTTTAGCAATCAGCCCCAGCATTTT
CDR3: CAISDAGFSNQPQHF

J: TRBJ1-4
D: .
V: TRBV5-1
size: .
DNA: TGCGCCAGCAGCTTGTGGCAGCCAAGGGATCATGAAAAACTGTTTTTT
CDR3: CASSLWQPRDHEKLFF

J: TRBJ1-4
D: .
V: TRBV5-5
size: .
DNA: TGTGCCAGCAGTACCTCCGGGACCCGTGGGGAAAAACTGTTTTTT
CDR3: CASSTSGTRGEKLFF

J: TRBJ1-4
D: .
V: TRBV5-1
size: .
DNA: TGCGCCAGCAGCAGAATAAAGGGGGATCAGGAAAAACTGTTTTTT
CDR3: CASSRIKGDQEKLFF

J: TRBJ2-1
D: .
V: TRBV11-3
size: few
DNA: TGTGCCAGCAGCTGGCCGGGACACAGCGAGCAGTTCTTC
CDR3: CASSWPGHSEQFF

J: TRBJ1-2
D: .
V: TRBV25-1
size: many
DNA: TGTGCCAGCAGTGACGGCTATGGCTACACCTTC
CDR3: CASSDGYGYTF

J: TRBJ2-3
D: TRBD1
V: TRBV12-3/TRBV12-4
size: .
DNA: TGTGCCAGCACCAGTAGGACAGGCCCATCCACAGATACGCAGTATTTT
CDR3: CASTSRTGPSTDTQYF

J: TRBJ1-6
D: .
V: TRBV7-2
size: .
DNA: TGTGCCAGCAGCTCAGTGGTGGCTAATTCACCCCTCCACTTT
CDR3: CASSSVVANSPLHF

J: TRBJ1-2
D: .
V: TRBV28
size: .
DNA: TGTGCCAGCAGTGACTCGGTGCCCGACTATGGCTACACCTTC
CDR3: CASSDSVPDYGYTF

J: TRBJ2-3
D: .
V: TRBV6-2/TRBV6-3
size: .
DNA: TGTGCCAGCAGTCCCCCGGGACCCAGGCGTGGCGGCACAGATACGCAGTATTTT
CDR3: CASSPPGPRRGGTDTQYF

J: TRBJ2-7
D: .
V: TRBV7-2
size: few
DNA: TGTGCCAGCAGCTTTAGTCCGCAAGCCACCTACGAGCAGTACTTC
CDR3: CASSFSPQATYEQYF

J: TRBJ2-3
D: .
V: TRBV9
size: .
DNA: TGTGCCAGCAGCGTTTCCGGGACATTTAGCACAGATACGCAGTATTTT
CDR3: CASSVSGTFSTDTQYF